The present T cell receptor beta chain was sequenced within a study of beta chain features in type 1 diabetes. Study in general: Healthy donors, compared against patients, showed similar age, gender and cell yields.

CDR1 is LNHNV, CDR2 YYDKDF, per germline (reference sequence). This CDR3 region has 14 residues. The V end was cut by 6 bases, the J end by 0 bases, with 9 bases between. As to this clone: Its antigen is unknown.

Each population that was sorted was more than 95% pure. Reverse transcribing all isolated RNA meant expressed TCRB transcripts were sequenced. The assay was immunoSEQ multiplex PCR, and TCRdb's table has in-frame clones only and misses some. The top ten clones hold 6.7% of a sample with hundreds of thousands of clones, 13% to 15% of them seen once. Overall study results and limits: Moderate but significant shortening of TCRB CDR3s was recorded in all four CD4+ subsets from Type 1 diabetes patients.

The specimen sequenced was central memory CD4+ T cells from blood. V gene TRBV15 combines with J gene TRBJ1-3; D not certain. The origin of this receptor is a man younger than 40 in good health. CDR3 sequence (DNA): TGTGCCACCAGTGGCGGAAGCTCTGGAAACACCATATATTTT. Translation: CATSGGSSGNTIYF.